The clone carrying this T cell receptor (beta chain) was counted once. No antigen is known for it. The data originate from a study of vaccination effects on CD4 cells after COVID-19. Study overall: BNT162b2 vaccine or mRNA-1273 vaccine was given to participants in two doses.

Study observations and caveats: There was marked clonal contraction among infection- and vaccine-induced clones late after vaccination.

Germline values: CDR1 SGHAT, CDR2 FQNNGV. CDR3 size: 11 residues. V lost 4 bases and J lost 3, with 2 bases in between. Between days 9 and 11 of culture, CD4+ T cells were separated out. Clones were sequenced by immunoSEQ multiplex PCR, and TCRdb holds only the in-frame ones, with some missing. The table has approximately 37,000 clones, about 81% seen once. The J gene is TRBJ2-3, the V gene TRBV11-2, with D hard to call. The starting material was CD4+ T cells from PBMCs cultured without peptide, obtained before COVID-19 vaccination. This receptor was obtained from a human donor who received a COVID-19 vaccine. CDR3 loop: CASSSTDTQYF. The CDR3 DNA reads TGTGCCAGCAGCTCGACAGATACGCAGTATTTT.